These 4 T cell receptor beta chains originate from one sample sequenced in a study of T cell repertoires in cytomegalovirus infection. TCRdb reprocessed the reads with MiXCR, giving one entry per CDR3 protein. The repertoire holds around 740,000 distinct CDR3 sequences, with 35% as singletons. Sequenced: PBMCs. The receptor set was obtained from a human donor in good health (CMV status not recorded). Some clones in this sample may be carry-over from other donors' samples.

The sample holds a few counts of this clonotype. V and J are TRBV20-1 and TRBJ2-5; D not certain. V lost 3 bases, J lost 5 bases, and 7 bases lay in between. The CDR3 is 11 residues long. Germline CDR1 is DFQATT and CDR2 is SNEGSKA (reference sequence). In nucleotides, the CDR3 is TGCAGTGCTAGGAGGCTTGAGACCCAGTACTTC. Its protein is CSARRLETQYF.

Concerning this clonotype: The CDR3 does not close with the conserved phenylalanine or tryptophan, likely indicating a read error. The V gene is TRBV20-1, the J gene TRBJ1-5, with a possible D match to TRBD1 (5 bases). With 1 base removed from V and 8 bases from J, the gap between germline ends came to 15 bases. The CDR3 extends over 14 amino acids. Germline V CDR1 and CDR2: DFQATT, SNEGSKA (reference sequence). CDR3 loop: CSARGASLGEPQHS. CDR3 DNA: TGCAGTGCTAGAGGGGCCTCCCTGGGGGAGCCCCAGCATTCT.

Only a few counts were recorded for this clonotype. J is TRBJ2-3 and V is TRBV5-1, with TRBD1 matching 7 bases. Germline CDR1 and CDR2: SGHRS and YFSETQ. The trim removed 4 bases at V and 1 base at J, leaving 12 bases unmatched. The CDR3 runs to 17 residues. CDR3 residues: CASSPEYRTGGTDTQYF. The CDR3 nucleotides are TGCGCCAGCAGCCCGGAGTACCGAACAGGGGGCACAGATACGCAGTATTTT.

This chain joins TRBV12-3 or TRBV12-4 and TRBJ2-7, with a tentative D call TRBD2 (6 bases). V was clipped by 1 base and J by 0 bases, with 10 bases between them. This CDR3 contains 15 residues. CDR3 sequence: CASSLGGVRSYEQYF. For the CDR3, the DNA is TGTGCCAGCAGTTTAGGCGGGGTCCGCTCCTACGAGCAGTACTTC.